This T cell receptor (beta chain) was captured by sequencing in a study of breast tumors, draining lymph nodes, adjacent tissues. Study-wide points: Luminal-like breast cancer showed significantly greater tumor-nontumor repertoire similarity than basal-like breast cancer did. Tumor TCR diversity was below lymph nodes but above nontumor tissue. Data only fit, rather than demonstrated, lymph node origin of most tumor T cells. Most tumor T cells seemingly derive from lymph node, then expand in tumor.

At least ten counts were recorded for this clonotype. Antigen specificity is unknown. Samples came from axillary lymph nodes draining the breast cancer. TCRdb itself ran the multiplex PCR reads through MiXCR, one entry per CDR3 protein. The sample has around 130,000 distinct CDR3 sequences; about 33% are singletons. V lost 4 bases and J lost 9, with 10 bases in between. Germline assignment: CDR1 SNHLY and CDR2 FYNNEI. This CDR3 region has 12 residues. The origin of this receptor is a female donor with breast cancer. Some clones in this sample may be carry-over from other donors' samples. The chain employs TRBV2 and TRBJ1-5, with D maybe TRBD1 (6 bases). Material: axillary lymph node tissue. The CDR3 here is CASSGDTPPQHF. CDR3 coding DNA: TGTGCCAGCAGTGGGGACACACCGCCCCAGCATTTT.